These T cell receptor beta chains were read from a single sample in a study of T cells generated in artificial thymic organoids. TCRdb re-called the 5' RACE reads through MiXCR, storing one row per CDR3 protein. The sample holds roughly 5,300 distinct CDR3 sequences; 25% to 30% are singletons and the top ten take approximately 3%. Their cognate antigens are unknown. Sequencing was done on a sample of naive CD8+ T cells grown in artificial thymic organoids from cord blood stem and progenitor cells. The receptor source for this set is a human donor who gave cord blood stem cells for thymic organoid culture, a cardiac surgery patient who gave postnatal thymus, or a blood donor (not recorded which). The CDR3 runs from the conserved cysteine through the conserved F or W. D genes are given only for firm matches. Clone size appears in some rows only: once, few, many, or a class for an expanded clone.

abundance: medium-sized; v_gene: TRBV18; d_gene: TRBD2; j_gene: TRBJ2-7; CDR3nt: TGTGCCAGCTCACCACGGCGACTAGCGGGATCCTACGAGCAGTACTTC; CDR3aa: CASSPRRLAGSYEQYF
abundance: medium-sized; v_gene: TRBV24-1; d_gene: -; j_gene: TRBJ2-3; CDR3nt: TGTGCCACCAGTGAAGAGGATACGCAGTATTTT; CDR3aa: CATSEEDTQYF
abundance: medium-sized; v_gene: TRBV28; d_gene: -; j_gene: TRBJ2-3; CDR3nt: TGTGCCAGCCAGGGGACTATCTTCACAGATACGCAGTATTTT; CDR3aa: CASQGTIFTDTQYF
abundance: medium-sized; v_gene: TRBV5-1; d_gene: -; j_gene: TRBJ2-7; CDR3nt: TGCGCCAGCAGCTTGGATTACGAGCAGTACTTC; CDR3aa: CASSLDYEQYF
abundance: medium-sized; v_gene: TRBV5-1; d_gene: TRBD1; j_gene: TRBJ2-3; CDR3nt: TGCGCCAGCAGCGGGCAGGGGGCCGCAGATACGCAGTATTTT; CDR3aa: CASSGQGAADTQYF
abundance: medium-sized; v_gene: TRBV24-1; d_gene: TRBD1; j_gene: TRBJ2-3; CDR3nt: TGTGCCACCAGTCAGAGACAGGGAAGGACAGATACGCAGTATTTT; CDR3aa: CATSQRQGRTDTQYF
abundance: medium-sized; v_gene: TRBV18; d_gene: -; j_gene: TRBJ2-1; CDR3nt: TGTGCCAGCTCGAGGGACACAGGAGGATACAATGAGCAGTTCTTC; CDR3aa: CASSRDTGGYNEQFF
abundance: medium-sized; v_gene: TRBV5-6; d_gene: -; j_gene: TRBJ1-5; CDR3nt: TGTGCCAGCAGCCGGTGGGGCAGTTATAGCAATCAGCCCCAGCATTTT; CDR3aa: CASSRWGSYSNQPQHF
abundance: many; v_gene: TRBV11-2; d_gene: TRBD2; j_gene: TRBJ2-1; CDR3nt: TGTGCCAGCAGCTGTAGTCCCTACCTAGCGGGGGGGTACAATGAGCAGTTCTTC; CDR3aa: CASSCSPYLAGGYNEQFF
abundance: -; v_gene: TRBV12-3/TRBV12-4; d_gene: TRBD1; j_gene: TRBJ1-5; CDR3nt: TGTGCCACCAAGGGCAGGGGGGACCAGCCCCAGCATTTT; CDR3aa: CATKGRGDQPQHF
abundance: medium-sized; v_gene: TRBV4-2; d_gene: -; j_gene: TRBJ1-1; CDR3nt: TGTGCCAGCAGCCAAGGTCAGGTAGGGTGCGGGAACACTGAAGCTTTCTTT; CDR3aa: CASSQGQVGCGNTEAFF